The 8 T cell receptor beta chains below were found in one sample sequenced in a study of CD8+CD57+ T cells in acquired aplastic anemia. Both TCR beta VDJ combination and CDR3 sequence profiling were carried out. Genomic DNA was the template for this profiling. MiXCR, applied by TCRdb to the reads, yields one record per CDR3 protein. The data hold hundreds of thousands of distinct CDR3 sequences, with about 70% observed a single time. The specimen was sorted CD4+, CD8+, or CD8+CD57+ T cells (not recorded which) from PBMCs. The origin of the receptors is a human donor in good health, serving as a control.

This chain joins TRBV19 and TRBJ1-1; D unresolved. V was cut by 1 base and J by 0 bases, with 9 bases left in between. Germline V lookup: CDR1 LNHDA, CDR2 SQIVND (reference sequence). This CDR3 comprises 15 residues. The CDR3 DNA follows: TGTGCCAGTAGTATAGTGGCAGTAATGAACACTGAAGCTTTCTTT. Translated: CASSIVAVMNTEAFF.

As for this clonotype: The CDR3 does not close with the conserved phenylalanine or tryptophan, likely indicating a read error. The limits of the CDR3 on the DNA are not certain, so only TCRdb's listed CDR3 is given. The rearrangement links TRBV7-9 to TRBJ1-2; the table's D call, TRBD1, was not checked against the DNA. The V gene's germline CDR1 is SEHNR and CDR2 FQNEAQ (reference sequence). Including both end residues, the CDR3 is 11 amino acids long. CDR3 protein: CASSLAPGYRV.

This sequence joins TRBV7-3 and TRBJ1-2, with TRBD1 matching over 9 bases. Germline V gene lookup returns CDR1 SGHTA and CDR2 FQGTGA. Trimming cost V 10 bases and J 6 bases; bases outside gene matches: 9. The CDR3 is 13 residues long. CDR3 sequence: CATTTGTGNGYTF. As DNA, the CDR3 is TGTGCCACAACAACCGGGACAGGGAATGGCTACACCTTC. The full variable domain, its missing parts supplied by reference TRBV7-3 and TRBJ1-2, is GAGVSQTPSNKVTEKGKYVELRCDPISGHTALYWYRQSLGQGPEFLIYFQGTGAADDSGLPNDRFFAVRPEGSVSTLKIQRTERGDSAVYLCATTTGTGNGYTFGSGTRLTVV.

The chain is built from TRBV11-1 and TRBJ1-6, with TRBD1 identical over 11 bases. With 8 bases clipped from V and 7 bases from J, the junction kept 7 bases outside the gene matches. The CDR3 consists of 15 residues. Per germline, CDR1 SGHAT and CDR2 FQDESV (reference sequence). CDR3 DNA sequence: TGTGCCAGCGATCGGGGACAGGGGGGCAATTCACCCCTCCACTTT. This sequence encodes CASDRGQGGNSPLHF.

As regards this clonotype: A junction boundary mismatches the germline segment, possibly from a read error. This chain connects TRBV7-2 to TRBJ2-3, with a possible D match to TRBD2 (5 bases). Germline CDR1 and CDR2: SGHTA and FQGNSA. CDR3 length: 14 residues. This chain's CDR3 is CASSFPGIGEQFFF. For the CDR3, the DNA is TGTGCCAGCAGCTTTCCGGGAATTGGTGAGCAGTTCTTCTTT.

This clonotype was seen repeatedly, ten times or more. The chain recombines TRBV9 with TRBJ1-5, with D unclear. CDR3 length: 13 amino acids. Per the germline V gene, CDR1 is SGDLS and CDR2 is YYNGEE. Between the trimmed V and J ends, which lost 0 bases and 5 bases, there was a span of 6 bases. CDR3 in amino acids: CASSVDTDQPQHF. The DNA for the CDR3 is TGTGCCAGCAGCGTAGACACCGATCAGCCCCAGCATTTT. Together with reference TRBV9 and TRBJ1-5, the CDR3 gives the full variable domain: DSGVTQTPKHLITATGQRVTLRCSPRSGDLSVYWYQQSLDQGLQFLIQYYNGEERAKGNILERFSAQQFPDLHSELNLSSLELGDSALYFCASSVDTDQPQHFGDGTRLSIL.

CDR3 amino acids: CSVKAGGNDYGYTF. The CDR3 nucleotides are TGCAGTGTTAAGGCAGGGGGCAACGACTATGGCTACACCTTC. The chain employs TRBV20-1 and TRBJ1-2; 8 bases are a match to TRBD1. The trim removed 7 bases at V and 3 bases at J, leaving 10 bases unmatched. This CDR3 has 14 amino acids. CDR1 is DFQATT and CDR2 is SNEGSKA in the germline V gene (reference sequence).

The chain carries TRBV19 and TRBJ2-1; a weak D match, TRBD2 (6 bases). The length of the CDR3 is 16 residues. V gave up 5 bases and J gave up 0 bases, with 14 bases separating them. Germline V gives CDR1 LNHDA, CDR2 SQIVND (reference sequence). The CDR3 bases are TGTGCCAGTAGTCCGGGGGAGACGGCCTCCTACAATGAGCAGTTCTTC. It codes for CASSPGETASYNEQFF. Looking up the rest from reference TRBV19 and TRBJ2-1 gives the full variable domain: DGGITQSPKYLFRKEGQNVTLSCEQNLNHDAMYWYRQDPGQGLRLIYYSQIVNDFQKGDIAEGYSVSREKKESFPLTVTSAQKNPTAFYLCASSPGETASYNEQFFGPGTRLTVL.